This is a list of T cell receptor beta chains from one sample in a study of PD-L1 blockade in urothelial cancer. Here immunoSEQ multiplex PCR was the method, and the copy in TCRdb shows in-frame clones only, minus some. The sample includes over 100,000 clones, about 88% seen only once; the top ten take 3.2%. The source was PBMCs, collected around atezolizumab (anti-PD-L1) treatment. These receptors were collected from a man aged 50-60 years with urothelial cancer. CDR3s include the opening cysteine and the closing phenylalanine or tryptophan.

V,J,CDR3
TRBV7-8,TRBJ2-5,CASSHTGVLMTETQYF
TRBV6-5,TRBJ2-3,CASSYGGRLTDTQYF
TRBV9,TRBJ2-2,CASSENYSGELFF
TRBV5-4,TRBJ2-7,CASSLGGGAGSYEQYF
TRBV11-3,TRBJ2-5,CASSLDGGARETQYF
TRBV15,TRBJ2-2,CATSRARGDTGELFF
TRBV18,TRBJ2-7,CASSPRGLAGGYEQYF
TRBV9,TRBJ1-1,CASSVEGRAETEAFF
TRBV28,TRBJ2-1,CASSSGQVYYNEQFF
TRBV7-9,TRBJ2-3,CASSLTRRGTDTQYF
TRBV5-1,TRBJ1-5,CASSLGGANQPQHF
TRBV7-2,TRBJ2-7,CASSLDVLAAPEQYF
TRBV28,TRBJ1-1,CASSLRDMKAFF
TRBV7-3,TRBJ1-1,CASSKTGDDTEAFF
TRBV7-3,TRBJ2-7,CASSFWGSDRPTSYEQYF
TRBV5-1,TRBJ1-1,CASSPDSYTEAFF
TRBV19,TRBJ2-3,CASSFLGSSTDTQYF
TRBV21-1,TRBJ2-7,CASIQSRGIGYFCEQYF
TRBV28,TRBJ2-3,CASSPPPGTQYF
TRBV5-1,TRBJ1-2,CASSETTGGWRGYTF
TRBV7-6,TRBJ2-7,CASSLEYSKYEQYF
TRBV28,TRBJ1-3,CASSTRGQSSGNTIYF
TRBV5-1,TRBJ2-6,CASSPTTGGPTRSGANVLTF
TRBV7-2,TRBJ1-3,CASSSTGDSGNTIYF
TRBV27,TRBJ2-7,CATRTGRDTYEQYF
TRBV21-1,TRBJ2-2,CASSKERRGRGTGELFF
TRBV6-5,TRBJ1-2,CASSYGVDGYTF
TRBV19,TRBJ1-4,CASSMGDRGFEKLFF
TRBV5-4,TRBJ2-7,CASSTGDRAVDEQYF
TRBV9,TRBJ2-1,CASSVGVTGGPEQFF
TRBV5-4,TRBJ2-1,CASSRPGQANEQFF
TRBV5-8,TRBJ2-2,CASSLLELSTGELFF
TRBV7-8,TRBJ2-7,CASTPSRTGIYEQYF
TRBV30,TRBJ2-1,CAWREGTGGYNEQFF
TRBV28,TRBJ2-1,CASSLDRGLDEQFF
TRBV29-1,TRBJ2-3,CSVITGSWSPDTQYF
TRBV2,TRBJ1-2,CASQDRPGGSGYTF
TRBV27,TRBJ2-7,CASSLIATPYEQYF
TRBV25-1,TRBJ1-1,CASTGTGRTEAFF
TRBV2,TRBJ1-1,CASSSLGSGNTEAFF
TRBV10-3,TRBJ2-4,CAISENPSGSPPIQYF
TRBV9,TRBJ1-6,CASSVDPGGNSPLHF